These 5 T cell receptor beta chains originate from one sample sequenced in a study of read filtering for tumor transcriptome and immune sequencing. Molecular barcoded adaptors covering alpha/delta and beta/gamma chains were used on approximately 440 ng RNA. TCRdb itself ran the reads through MiXCR, one entry per CDR3 protein. This table holds fewer than 150,000 distinct CDR3 sequences, under 15% found once. The sequencing sample was made of a population of CD138-negative cells sorted from bone marrow. The receptors come from a donor aged 40 or older with multiple myeloma.

Points on this clonotype: A much larger clone is a single base away; this may be a read error. The CDR3, as DNA: TGTGCCAGCAGCCAGCCGGGACAGCCTAATTCACCCCTCTACTTT. As protein: CASSQPGQPNSPLYF. This rearrangement joins TRBV2 to TRBJ1-6; TRBD1 matches at 7 bases. The CDR3 sequence is 15 residues long. In germline, CDR1 is SNHLY, CDR2 FYNNEI.

This chain joins TRBV6-5 and TRBJ2-1, with 12 bases matching TRBD2. V lost 6 bases and J lost 3; bases outside the gene matches: 6. The germline CDR1 and CDR2 sequences are MNHEY and SVGAGI. The CDR3 extends over 16 amino acids. The CDR3 spells CASSPLAGGLYNEQFF. In nucleotides, the CDR3 is TGTGCCAGCAGCCCTCTAGCGGGAGGGCTCTACAATGAGCAGTTCTTC.

This clonotype was counted ten times or more. The rearrangement uses TRBV6-1 and TRBJ2-5; a weak D match, TRBD1 (5 bases). Trimming cost V 5 bases and J 5 bases, with 12 bases left between them. The CDR3 runs to 13 residues. Looked up from germline, CDR1 is MNHNS and CDR2 is SASEGT. CDR3 nucleotides: TGTGCCAGCAGTTTCCAGGGTTCGGAGACCCAGTACTTC. It yields the protein CASSFQGSETQYF.

This clonotype was counted between two and nine times. The genes are TRBV6-2 or TRBV6-3 and TRBJ2-7; the D gene is possibly TRBD2 (6 bases). This CDR3 region has 14 residues. Germline V CDR1 and CDR2: MNHEY, SVGEGT. V was pared by 2 bases and J by 3 bases, with 11 bases between. CDR3 protein: CASSYPARGYEQYF. For the CDR3, the DNA is TGTGCCAGCAGTTACCCGGCGCGGGGCTACGAGCAGTACTTC.

The table lists this clonotype with many counts. CDR3 nucleotides: TGTGCCAGCAGCCCCGAGGGGACTAGCGGAACAGATACGCAGTATTTT. Translating gives CASSPEGTSGTDTQYF. The chain couples TRBV12-3 or TRBV12-4 to TRBJ2-3; 11 bases are a match to TRBD2. The CDR3 contains 16 residues. The V and J ends lost 6 bases and 3 bases, in that order; junction bases with no gene match: 8.